The clone carrying this T cell receptor beta chain has a count of ten or more. TCRdb reanalysed the 5' RACE reads using MiXCR and keeps one entry per CDR3 protein. The sample carries about 520,000 distinct CDR3 sequences, less than 25% recorded once. The data stem from a study of identical twins. V was shortened by 6 bases and J by 2 bases, with 7 bases between the two germline ends. Per germline, CDR1 KGHDR and CDR2 SFDVKD. The CDR3 runs 12 residues. The same data also went into a second study, on T cells expressing NK-cell markers.

The chain carries TRBV24-1 and TRBJ2-7; D not resolved. The sequence came from a woman aged 18 to 35 in good health. The specimen sequenced was CD4+ T cells sorted from blood. The CDR3 DNA sequence: TGTGCCACCAGTCGGGTCCCCTACGAGCAGTACTTC. This codes for CATSRVPYEQYF.